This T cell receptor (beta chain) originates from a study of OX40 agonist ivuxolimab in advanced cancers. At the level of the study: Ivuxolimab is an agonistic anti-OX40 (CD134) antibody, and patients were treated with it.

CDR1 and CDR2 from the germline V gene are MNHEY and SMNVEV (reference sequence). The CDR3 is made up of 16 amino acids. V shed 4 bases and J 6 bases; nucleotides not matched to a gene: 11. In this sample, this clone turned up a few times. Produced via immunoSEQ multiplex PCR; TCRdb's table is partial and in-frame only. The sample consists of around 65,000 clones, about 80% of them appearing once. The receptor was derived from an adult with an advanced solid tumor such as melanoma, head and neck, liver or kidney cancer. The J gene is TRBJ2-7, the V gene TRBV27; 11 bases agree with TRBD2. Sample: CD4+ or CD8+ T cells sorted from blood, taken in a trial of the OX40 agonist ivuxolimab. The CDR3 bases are TGTGCCAGCAGTTCGGCCCTAGCGGGAGGAGCCGCCGAGCAGTACTTC. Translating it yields CASSSALAGGAAEQYF.